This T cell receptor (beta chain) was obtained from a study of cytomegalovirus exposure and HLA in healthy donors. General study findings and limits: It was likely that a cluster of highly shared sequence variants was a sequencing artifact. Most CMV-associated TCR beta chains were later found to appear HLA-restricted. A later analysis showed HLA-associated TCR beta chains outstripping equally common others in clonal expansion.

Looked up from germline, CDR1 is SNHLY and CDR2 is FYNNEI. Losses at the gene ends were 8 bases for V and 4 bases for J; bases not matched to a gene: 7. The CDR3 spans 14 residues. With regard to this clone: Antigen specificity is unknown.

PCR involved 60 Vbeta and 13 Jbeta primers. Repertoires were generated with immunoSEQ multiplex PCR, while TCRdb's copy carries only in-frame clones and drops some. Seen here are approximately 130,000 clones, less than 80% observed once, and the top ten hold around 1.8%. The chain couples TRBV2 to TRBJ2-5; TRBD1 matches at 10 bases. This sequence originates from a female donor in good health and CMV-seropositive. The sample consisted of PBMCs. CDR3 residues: CASRQGASGETQYF. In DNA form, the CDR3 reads TGTGCCAGCCGACAGGGGGCATCGGGAGAGACCCAGTACTTC.